The following is a TCR beta chain sequence with its context. Its antigen is not identified. The data derive from a study of CD8 T cells in ankylosing spondylitis. Whole-study findings and limits: Earlier work had already found some motif variants in reactive arthritis synovial fluid and blood.

Germline values: CDR1 SGHDT, CDR2 YYEEEE. V was clipped by 4 bases and J by 3 bases, with 17 bases between them. This CDR3 is 16 amino acids long. Researchers built TCR beta libraries using quantitative 5'-RACE with molecular barcodes. TCRdb itself ran the 5' RACE reads through MiXCR, one entry per CDR3 protein. The table records fewer than 200,000 distinct CDR3 sequences, approximately 20% of them present only once. The sequencing input was blood, either unsorted or a sorted T cell fraction (not recorded which). The chain combines TRBV5-6 with TRBJ2-1; D ambiguous. The source of this sequence is a male donor with ankylosing spondylitis or in good health (not recorded which). CDR3 in amino acids: CASSIRRQVNYNEQFF. DNA of the CDR3: TGTGCCAGCAGCATCCGGCGCCAGGTTAACTACAATGAGCAGTTCTTC.